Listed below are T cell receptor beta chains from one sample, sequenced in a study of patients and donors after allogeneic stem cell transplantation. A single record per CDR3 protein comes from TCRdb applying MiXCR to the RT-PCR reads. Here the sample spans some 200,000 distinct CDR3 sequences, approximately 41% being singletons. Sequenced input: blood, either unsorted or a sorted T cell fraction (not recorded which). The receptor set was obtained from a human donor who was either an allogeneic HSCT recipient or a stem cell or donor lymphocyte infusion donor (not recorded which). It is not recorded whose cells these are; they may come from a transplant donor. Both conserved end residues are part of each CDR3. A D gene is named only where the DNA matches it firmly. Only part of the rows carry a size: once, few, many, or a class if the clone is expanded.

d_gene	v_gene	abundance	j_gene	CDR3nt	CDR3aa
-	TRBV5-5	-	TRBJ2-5	TGTGCCAGCAGCCCACTCGGGGGGCATGAGACCCAGTACTTC	CASSPLGGHETQYF
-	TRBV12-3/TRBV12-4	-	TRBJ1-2	TGTGCCAGCAGTTCCTACTCCAGGGAGAACTATGGCTACACCTTC	CASSSYSRENYGYTF
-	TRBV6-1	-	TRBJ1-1	TGTGCCAGCCGTACAGGCCCTGAAGCTTTCTTT	CASRTGPEAFF
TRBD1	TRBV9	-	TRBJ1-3	TGTGCCAGCAGCGCGGACAGGGACAACACCATATATTTT	CASSADRDNTIYF
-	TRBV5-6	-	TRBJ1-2	TGTGCCAGCAGCTTGGATCCTCAAAACTATGGCTACACCTTC	CASSLDPQNYGYTF
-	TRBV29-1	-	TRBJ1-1	TGCAGCGTTGAAGAACGGCAACAGCAGGAAGCTTTCTTT	CSVEERQQQEAFF
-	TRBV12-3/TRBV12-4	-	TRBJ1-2	TGTGCCAGCAGTCGTGGGGGGTACGACTATGGCTACACCTTC	CASSRGGYDYGYTF
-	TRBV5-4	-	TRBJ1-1	TGTGCCAGCAGCTTGGACGAGAACACTGAAGCTTTCTTT	CASSLDENTEAFF
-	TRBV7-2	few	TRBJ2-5	TGTGCCAGCAGCTCCTGCCGCAACTTC	CASSSCRNF
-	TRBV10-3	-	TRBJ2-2	TGTGCCATCGGAGAAGCTAACACCGGGGAGCTGTTTTTT	CAIGEANTGELFF
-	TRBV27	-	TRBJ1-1	TGTGCCAGCAGTTTAACTCGGCAGCTCGGAGTTAACACTGAAGCTTTCTTT	CASSLTRQLGVNTEAFF
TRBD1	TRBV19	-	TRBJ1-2	TGTGCCAGTAGTACGGATTGGGGACAGGGTTTGGACGGCTACACCTTC	CASSTDWGQGLDGYTF
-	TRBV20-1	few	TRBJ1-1	TGCAGTGCTAGAGAACCGGGCTCCGAAGCTTTCTTT	CSAREPGSEAFF
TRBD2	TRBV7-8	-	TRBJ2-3	TGTGCCAGCAGCACAGCCCTAGCGGGGTCCAGTAGCACAGATACGCAGTATTTT	CASSTALAGSSSTDTQYF
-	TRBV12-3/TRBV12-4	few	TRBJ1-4	TGTGCCAGTGGGTTGGGGCGAGCGACGGAAAAACTGTTTTTT	CASGLGRATEKLFF
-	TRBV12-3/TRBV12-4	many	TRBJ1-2	TGTGCCAGCAGTTTAGGCCGCTGGGGCTACACCTTC	CASSLGRWGYTF
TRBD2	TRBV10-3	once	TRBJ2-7	TGTGCCATCAGTGAAGCGGGAGTGTACGAGCAGTACTTC	CAISEAGVYEQYF
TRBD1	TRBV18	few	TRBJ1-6	TGTGCCAGCTCACCACGCCAGGGGGAGAGTTCACCCCTCCACTTT	CASSPRQGESSPLHF
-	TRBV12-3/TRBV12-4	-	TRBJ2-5	TGTGCCAGCAGCCTTCCTCTAGCCGAGACCCAGTACTTC	CASSLPLAETQYF
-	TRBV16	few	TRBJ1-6	TGTGCCAGCAGCCAATTCCAGGTGGGCGTAGGATCACCCCTCCACTTT	CASSQFQVGVGSPLHF
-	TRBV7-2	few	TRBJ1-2	TGTGCCAGCAGCCCCGCCCGGACTTCGGGTGGCTACACCTTC	CASSPARTSGGYTF
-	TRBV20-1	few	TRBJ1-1	TGCAGTGCTAGAAGCCCGACAGGAGACACAACGATTGAAGCTTTCTTT	CSARSPTGDTTIEAFF
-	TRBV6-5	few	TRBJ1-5	TGTGCCAGCAGTAACCGGCGGCAGGGTCATTCCCGGGATCAGCCCCAGCATTTT	CASSNRRQGHSRDQPQHF
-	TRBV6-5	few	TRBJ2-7	TGTGCCAGCAGCCCACAGGTATCTCAGAACCAATACGAGCAGTACTTC	CASSPQVSQNQYEQYF
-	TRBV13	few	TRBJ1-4	TGTGCCAGCAGCACTGCCGGGAGCCGAAACGAAAAACTGTTTTTT	CASSTAGSRNEKLFF
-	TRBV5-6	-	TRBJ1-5	TGTGCCAGCAGCTTGGCCAGGCGGGCGAACAATCAGCCCCAGCATTTT	CASSLARRANNQPQHF
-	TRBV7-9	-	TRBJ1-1	TGTGCCAGCAGCTTTTCGGCGATTGAAGCTTTCTTT	CASSFSAIEAFF
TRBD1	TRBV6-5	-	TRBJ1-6	TGTGCCAGCAGTGGACGACAGGGAGATAATTCACCCCTCCACTTT	CASSGRQGDNSPLHF
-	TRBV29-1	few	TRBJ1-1	TGCAGCGCCCTCCAGGGTGACACTGAAGCTTTCTTT	CSALQGDTEAFF
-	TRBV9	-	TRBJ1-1	TGTGCCAGCAGCCCCCGTCAGGGTTGGACTGAAGCTTTCTTT	CASSPRQGWTEAFF
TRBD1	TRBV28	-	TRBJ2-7	TGTGCCAGCAGTCATGGGACAGGGCCCGACGAGCAGTACTTC	CASSHGTGPDEQYF
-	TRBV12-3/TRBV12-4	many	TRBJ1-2	TGTGCCAGCAGCTTCGGACAGTATAACTATGGCTACACCTTC	CASSFGQYNYGYTF
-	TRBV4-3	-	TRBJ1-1	TGCGCCAGCAGCCAAGTCGTAGGGCAGGAAGCTTTCTTT	CASSQVVGQEAFF
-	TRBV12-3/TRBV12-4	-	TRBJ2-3	TGTGCCAGCAGCCGACTTCACAGGGTAGATACGCAGTATTTT	CASSRLHRVDTQYF
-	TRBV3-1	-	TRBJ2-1	TGTGCCAGCAGCCTCCGGGACCCTGGGATCAATGAGCAGTTCTTC	CASSLRDPGINEQFF
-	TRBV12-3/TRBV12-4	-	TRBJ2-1	TGTGCCAGCAGTTTGAGTGACGGGATTGGATACAATGAGCAGTTCTTC	CASSLSDGIGYNEQFF
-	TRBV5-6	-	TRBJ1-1	TGTGCCAGCAGCTTTGCCTCCAACACTGAAGCTTTCTTT	CASSFASNTEAFF
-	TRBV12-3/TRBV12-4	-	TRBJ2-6	TGTGCCAGCAGTTTAGGGCGAGGCTCTGGGGCCAACGTCCTGACTTTC	CASSLGRGSGANVLTF
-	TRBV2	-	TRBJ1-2	TGTGCCAGCAGTGGTCAGGGAGATAACTATGGCTACACCTTC	CASSGQGDNYGYTF
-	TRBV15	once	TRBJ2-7	TGTGCCACCCGGGCCGGGCTTTTCTACGAGCAGTACTTC	CATRAGLFYEQYF
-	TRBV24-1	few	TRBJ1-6	TGTGCCACCAGTTCGTCAGGGCTGGGGATTTCACCCCTCCACTTT	CATSSSGLGISPLHF
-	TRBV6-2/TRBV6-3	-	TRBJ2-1	TGTGCCAGCAGTCCGGCCGATCTATACAATGAGCAGTTCTTC	CASSPADLYNEQFF
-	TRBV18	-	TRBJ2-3	TGTGCCAGCTCACCTGGCCCAGATACGCAGTATTTT	CASSPGPDTQYF
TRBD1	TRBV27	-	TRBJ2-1	TGTGCCAGCAGTTTCCTCCCGGGACAGAACAATGAGCAGTTCTTC	CASSFLPGQNNEQFF
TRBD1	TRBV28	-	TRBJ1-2	TGTGCCAGCAGCGAGGACAGGGGGGACTATGGCTACACCTTC	CASSEDRGDYGYTF
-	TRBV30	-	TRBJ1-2	TGTGCCTGGGAAGAGGATTATAACTATGGCTACACCTTC	CAWEEDYNYGYTF
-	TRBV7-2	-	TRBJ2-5	TGTGCCAGCAGCTTAGATCTTTCGAGGGAGACCCAGTACTTC	CASSLDLSRETQYF
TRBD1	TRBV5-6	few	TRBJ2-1	TGTGCCAGCAGCTTACCCCGGGACAGGGATCCTCAGCAGTTCTTC	CASSLPRDRDPQQFF
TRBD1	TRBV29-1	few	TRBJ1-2	TGCAGCGTTGAATCGACAGGGGCAGAAGGTTATGGCTACACCTTC	CSVESTGAEGYGYTF
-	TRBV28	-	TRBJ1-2	TGTGCCAGCAGTTTATCCCCGGGACCCCTAATCCGCGGCTACACCTTC	CASSLSPGPLIRGYTF
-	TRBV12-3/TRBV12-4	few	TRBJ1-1	TGTGCCAGCAGTTTACAGGGGCTGTTTTTGGGGGACACTGAAGCTTTCTTT	CASSLQGLFLGDTEAFF
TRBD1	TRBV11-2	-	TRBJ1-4	TGTGCCAGCAGCTTCCGGGACAGGGGGGAAAAACTGTTTTTT	CASSFRDRGEKLFF
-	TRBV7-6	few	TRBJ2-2	TGTGCCAGCAGTTTCGCCACCGGGGAGCTGTTTTTT	CASSFATGELFF
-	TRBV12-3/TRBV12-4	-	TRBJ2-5	TGTGCCAGCAGTTTTAGGAGGGGGCTTCAGGAGACCCAGTACTTC	CASSFRRGLQETQYF
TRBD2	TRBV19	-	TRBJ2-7	TGTGCCAGTAGTCCCGGGACTAGCGTCTCCTACGAGCAGTACTTC	CASSPGTSVSYEQYF